What follows describes a single T cell receptor beta chain. The data originate from a study of CD8+ T cells in alopecia areata. Cell sorting on a FACSAria was used to separate CD4+ and CD8+ T cells from the PBMCs. Germline loops: CDR1 LNHDA, CDR2 SQIVND (reference sequence). This CDR3 comprises 11 residues. The ends were cut back, 6 bases at V and 11 bases at J, with 11 bases in the middle. Extracted from the samples, RNA was reverse transcribed into cDNA to serve as the sequencing template. Produced via immunoSEQ multiplex PCR; TCRdb's table is partial and in-frame only. The data contain around 97,000 clones, roughly 53% of them singletons.

The sequenced sample was CD4+ T cells sorted from blood. This TCR came from a human donor in good health. The gene calls are TRBV19 and TRBJ1-5, with D maybe TRBD1 (5 bases). The CDR3 protein is CASSAQGAQHF. The CDR3 region has the DNA TGTGCCAGTAGCGCTCAGGGTGCCCAGCATTTT.